The 6 T cell receptor beta chains reported below all come from one sample, sequenced in a study of cytomegalovirus exposure and HLA in healthy donors. The PCR used 60 Vbeta and 13 Jbeta primers. Data came from immunoSEQ multiplex PCR; TCRdb stores just in-frame clones and leaves some out. The sample carries 150,000 to 200,000 clones, 78% recorded once. Sequencing was carried out using PBMCs. The receptors originated from a young woman in good health and CMV-seropositive.

This clone was seen only a few times. The genes are TRBV6-5 and TRBJ2-1, with 12 bases matching TRBD2. J was trimmed by 8 bases and V by 5 bases; bases with no gene match: 7. Germline lookup yields CDR1 MNHEY and CDR2 SVGAGI. This CDR3 is built from 15 residues. CDR3 protein: CASSGLAGSSDEQFF. The DNA of the CDR3 is TGTGCCAGCAGTGGACTAGCGGGAAGCTCCGATGAGCAGTTCTTC.

The chain recombines TRBV21-1 with TRBJ2-7; the DNA was not used to check the table's D call, TRBD2. TRBV21-1 is tagged as a pseudogene. The CDR3 has 20 amino acids. CDR3 in amino acids: CASSKPTPGQPGLAPHEQYF. In nucleotides, the CDR3 is TGTGCCAGCAGCAAACCAACCCCAGGACAGCCGGGACTAGCTCCCCACGAGCAGTACTTC.

This clone was found once. The chain recombines TRBV7-9 with TRBJ1-1; maybe TRBD1 (5 bases). Trimming took 4 bases from V and 5 from J, leaving 14 bases between them. Germline V lookup: CDR1 SEHNR, CDR2 FQNEAQ (reference sequence). This CDR3 has 14 residues. CDR3 loop: CASSSPGWSTEAFF. CDR3 bases: TGTGCCAGCAGCTCCCCAGGGTGGAGTACTGAAGCTTTCTTT.

This chain joins TRBV4-1 and TRBJ2-5, with 8 bases matching TRBD2. The V gene's germline CDR1 is MGHRA and CDR2 YSYEKL. The CDR3 loop spans 13 amino acids. J lost 14 bases, V lost 1 base, and 9 bases had no gene match. The CDR3 region has the DNA TGCGCCAGCAGCCAAGGATTGAGCGGGAGTCATTACTTC. This sequence encodes CASSQGLSGSHYF.

The chain uses TRBV4-1 and TRBJ2-1; 9 positions agree with TRBD2. The V segment lost 0 bases and the J segment 10 bases; nucleotides outside the gene matches: 7. Germline CDR1 is MGHRA and CDR2 is YSYEKL. The CDR3 consists of 15 residues. In DNA, the CDR3 is TGCGCCAGCAGCCAAGAGCGGGGGGGCCTTGGAGAGCAGTTCTTC. Encoded protein: CASSQERGGLGEQFF.

V and J are TRBV7-9 and TRBJ2-5, with a tentative D call TRBD1 (5 bases). V lost 7 bases to trimming and J lost 5 bases, with 14 bases between them. Germline V CDR1 and CDR2: SEHNR, FQNEAQ (reference sequence). This CDR3 is built from 13 residues. CDR3 loop: CASTPRVAETQYF. DNA of the CDR3: TGTGCCAGCACCCCCAGGGTGGCGGAGACCCAGTACTTC.